Listed here is a single T cell receptor beta chain. The data were taken from a study of blood T cell repertoires in COVID-19. Across the study: COVID-19 samples from acute and convalescent phases originated in the United States, Italy and Spain. Sources were T cells, B-cell-depleted T cells, or PBMCs; the material itself was cDNA or gDNA.

Original analysis: Cell counts per sample came from amplifying reference gene primers. Only in-frame clones appear in the TCRdb table, and some are missing; sequencing was by immunoSEQ multiplex PCR. Clonal size and the V and J genes are those of that table, whereas D and trimming came from the DNA. This table holds around 200,000 clones, roughly four fifths found once. CDR1 is LNHDA and CDR2 is SQIVND in the germline V gene (reference sequence). The CDR3 contains 12 residues. Trimming cost V 10 bases and J 9 bases; bases outside gene matches: 8. V is TRBV19 and J is TRBJ2-1, with 8 nucleotides matching TRBD2. The TCR comes from a human donor with acute or convalescent COVID-19. The donor label of this sample is uncertain. Material: peripheral blood. Written as DNA, the CDR3 is TGTGCCAAAGAGACGGGAGGGGCTGAGCAGTTCTTC. Translating gives CAKETGGAEQFF.